These 15 T cell receptor beta chains were all obtained from the same sample, sequenced in a study of PD-1 blockade in classical Hodgkin lymphoma. This sample's time point: cycle 4 day 1 (C4D1), after 6 weeks of nivolumab. Each patient experienced a relapse that followed autologous stem cell transplantation, and brentuximab vedotin exposure varied. From thawed PBMCs, CD4+ T cells were purified using magnetic negative selection. The data were produced by immunoSEQ multiplex PCR, yet TCRdb's version contains in-frame clones alone and is incomplete. The sample includes about 15,000 clones, approximately 84% of them seen just once. The material was CD4+ T cells from blood, obtained before the fourth cycle of nivolumab. These receptor sequences come from a human donor with classical Hodgkin lymphoma.

The chain has TRBV7-2 and TRBJ2-7; no definite D call. V lost 4 bases, J lost 3 bases, and 4 bases lay in between. Germline assignment: CDR1 SGHTA and CDR2 FQGNSA. The CDR3 has 11 residues. The CDR3 spells CASSYNYEQYF. The CDR3 DNA sequence: TGTGCCAGCAGCTACAACTACGAGCAGTACTTC. The whole variable domain, remainder taken from reference TRBV7-2 and TRBJ2-7, is GAGVSQSPSNKVTEKGKDVELRCDPISGHTALYWYRQSLGQGLEFLIYFQGNSAPDKSGLPSDRFSAERTGGSVSTLTIQRTQQEDSAVYLCASSYNYEQYFGPGTRLTVT.

CDR3 DNA sequence: TGTGCCAGCAGCCGACGAGGGGGGGGTTCGTACGAGCAGTACTTC. This encodes CASSRRGGGSYEQYF. This rearrangement joins TRBV7-8 to TRBJ2-7; D perhaps matches TRBD2 (7 bases). Trimming cost V 5 bases and J 4 bases, with 18 bases left between them. This CDR3 has 15 amino acids. Germline CDR1 reads SGHVS; CDR2 reads FQNEAQ.

This chain uses TRBV5-1 with TRBJ1-1, with a tentative D call TRBD1 (6 bases). The CDR3 extends over 15 amino acids. The V and J ends lost 5 bases and 1 base respectively, with 15 bases between them. CDR1 and CDR2 from the germline V gene are SGHRS and YFSETQ. CDR3 bases: TGCGCCAGCAGAAGGCAGGGGACTTCGAACACTGAAGCTTTCTTT. Translation gives CASRRQGTSNTEAFF.

This clone showed up just a few times. The chain links TRBV10-2 to TRBJ1-2; D ambiguous. Germline V gives CDR1 WSHSY, CDR2 SAAADI. This CDR3 spans 15 amino acids. V was cut by 3 bases and J by 4 bases, with 15 bases left in between. In DNA form, the CDR3 reads TGCGCCAGCAGTGACTTACCACCCGAAGCCTATGGCTACACCTTC. Translated: CASSDLPPEAYGYTF.

Written as DNA, the CDR3 is TGTGCCAGTAGAAGTCGGGACAGTACTAACTATGGCTACACCTTC. Translation: CASRSRDSTNYGYTF. This sequence joins TRBV19 and TRBJ1-2; the match to TRBD1 covers 7 bases. The CDR3 extends over 15 amino acids. Germline V gene sequence: CDR1 LNHDA, CDR2 SQIVND (reference sequence). J lost 0 bases, V lost 6 bases, and 7 bases had no gene match.

The chain couples TRBV6-6 to TRBJ2-7, with D unclear. From germline, CDR1 is MNHNY and CDR2 SVGAGI (reference sequence). CDR3 length: 14 residues. The V and J ends lost 0 bases and 2 bases respectively, with 8 bases between them. CDR3 sequence: CASSYSARTYEQYF. The CDR3 bases are TGTGCCAGCAGTTACTCGGCCAGAACCTACGAGCAGTACTTC.

The gene calls are TRBV27 and TRBJ1-2; D gene uncertain. Germline loops: CDR1 MNHEY, CDR2 SMNVEV (reference sequence). The CDR3 runs 12 residues. The V and J ends lost 7 bases and 6 bases respectively, with 12 bases between them. The DNA of the CDR3 is TGTGCCAGCACCATAAAAAACGATGGCTACACCTTC. This sequence encodes CASTIKNDGYTF.

The V and J genes are TRBV6-6 and TRBJ2-7; 8 nucleotides agree with TRBD1. The CDR3 is 12 residues long. The germline gives CDR1 MNHNY, CDR2 SVGAGI (reference sequence). After removal of 5 bases from V and 4 bases from J, the junction contained 1 base not matched to a gene. In nucleotides, the CDR3 is TGTGCCAGCAGTCAGGGGGCGTACGAGCAGTACTTC. It codes for CASSQGAYEQYF.

This clone was observed once. The chain combines TRBV5-1 with TRBJ2-7; 9 nucleotides align to TRBD1. The V and J ends lost 4 bases and 5 bases, in that order; junction bases with no gene match: 7. Per germline, CDR1 SGHRS and CDR2 YFSETQ. CDR3 length: 14 amino acids. CDR3 region: CASSRWTGDNEQYF. CDR3 in DNA: TGCGCCAGCAGCAGGTGGACAGGGGACAACGAGCAGTACTTC.

V is TRBV2 and J is TRBJ2-5; 12 bases are a match to TRBD2. CDR1 SNHLY and CDR2 FYNNEI come from the germline V gene. This CDR3 region has 14 residues. The J segment lost 4 bases and the V segment lost 7 bases, leaving 4 bases of the junction unmatched. CDR3 amino acids: CASKASGRGETQYF. CDR3 bases: TGTGCCAGCAAGGCTAGCGGGAGGGGAGAGACCCAGTACTTC.

The rearrangement links TRBV10-3 to TRBJ2-3; D ambiguous. The CDR3 runs 14 residues. Trimming took 0 bases from V and 0 from J, leaving 4 bases between them. The germline CDR1 and CDR2 sequences are ENHRY and SYGVKD. In DNA, the CDR3 is TGTGCCATCAGTGAGTCGAGCAGCACAGATACGCAGTATTTT. This sequence encodes CAISESSSTDTQYF.

This clone was detected a few times. The V and J genes are TRBV19 and TRBJ1-1, with TRBD1 matching 8 bases. The V and J ends lost 6 bases and 0 bases, in that order; junction bases with no gene match: 6. CDR3 length: 15 residues. The germline gives CDR1 LNHDA, CDR2 SQIVND (reference sequence). The CDR3 DNA sequence: TGTGCCAGTAGCCCCCCGACAGGGGTGAACACTGAAGCTTTCTTT. It yields the protein CASSPPTGVNTEAFF.

The chain employs TRBV10-3 and TRBJ2-7; the D is unclear. Trimming took 2 bases from V and 2 from J, leaving 4 bases between them. CDR1 and CDR2 (germline): ENHRY, SYGVKD. The CDR3 extends over 12 amino acids. The CDR3 DNA sequence: TGTGCCATCAGTGAGACCGCCTACGAGCAGTACTTC. Its protein is CAISETAYEQYF.

V is TRBV5-8 and J is TRBJ2-2; 13 bases fit TRBD2. CDR3 size: 20 residues. V shed 4 bases, J shed 4 bases, and the junction held 16 bases outside the gene matches. Germline CDR1 and CDR2: SGHTS and YDEGEE. The CDR3 loop reads CASSPHPGGRTSGGTGELFF. In DNA form, the CDR3 reads TGTGCCAGCAGCCCACACCCTGGCGGAAGGACTAGCGGGGGCACCGGGGAGCTGTTTTTT.

The chain is built from TRBV2 and TRBJ1-5; 10 bases are a match to TRBD1. Germline assignment: CDR1 SNHLY and CDR2 FYNNEI. The ends lost 6 bases at V and 6 bases at J; junction bases unmatched: 5. The CDR3 contains 14 residues. The CDR3 loop is CASRKTGGGQPQHF. CDR3 DNA sequence: TGTGCCAGCAGGAAGACAGGGGGCGGTCAGCCCCAGCATTTT.